These 28 T cell receptor beta chains were all obtained from the same sample, sequenced in a study of blood T cell repertoires in COVID-19. The assay was immunoSEQ multiplex PCR, and TCRdb's table has in-frame clones only and misses some. This repertoire shows roughly 260,000 clones, about nine tenths found once; its top ten account for 2.6%. The sequencing sample was made of PBMCs or T cells enriched from blood (not recorded which). All receptors derive from a woman under 40 with acute COVID-19.

The chain carries TRBV19 and TRBJ1-1; D gene unclear. The CDR3 loop spans 12 amino acids. V was cut by 7 bases and J by 1 base, with 7 bases left in between. The germline V gene encodes CDR1 LNHDA and CDR2 SQIVND (reference sequence). The CDR3 sequence: CASTLSNTEAFF. CDR3 coding DNA: TGTGCCAGTACTCTCTCGAACACTGAAGCTTTCTTT.

The chain employs TRBV11-2 and TRBJ2-1; 7 bases fit TRBD2. The CDR3 covers 15 residues. Germline loops: CDR1 SGHAT, CDR2 FQNNGV. After removal of 5 bases from V and 0 bases from J, the junction contained 4 bases not matched to a gene. Written as DNA, the CDR3 is TGTGCCAGCAGCCCGGGGGGAAGCTCCTACAATGAGCAGTTCTTC. This translates into CASSPGGSSYNEQFF.

V and J are TRBV12-3 or TRBV12-4 and TRBJ1-1, with D possibly matching TRBD1 (6 bases). This CDR3 is 13 amino acids long. Between the trimmed V and J ends, which lost 7 bases and 6 bases, there was a span of 15 bases. This CDR3 is CASKFAGDPEAFF. The DNA for the CDR3 is TGTGCCAGCAAATTTGCAGGGGACCCTGAAGCTTTCTTT.

The chain uses TRBV19 and TRBJ2-7, with 12 bases identical to TRBD1. CDR1 LNHDA and CDR2 SQIVND come from the germline V gene (reference sequence). The CDR3 sequence is 15 residues long. V lost 6 bases, J lost 7 bases, and 10 bases stayed unmatched. The CDR3 sequence: CASRNTGTGGREQYF. CDR3 bases: TGTGCCAGTAGGAATACCGGGACAGGGGGCCGGGAGCAGTACTTC.

This clone was picked up one time. The chain combines TRBV19 with TRBJ1-1, with 7 bases lining up with TRBD1. Losses at the gene ends were 5 bases for V and 10 bases for J; bases not matched to a gene: 4. Per the germline V gene, CDR1 is LNHDA and CDR2 is SQIVND (reference sequence). The CDR3 sequence is 11 residues long. The CDR3 loop reads CASSSSGGAFF. The CDR3 nucleotides read TGTGCCAGTAGTTCCTCAGGGGGAGCTTTCTTT. The entire variable domain, with the rest obtained from reference TRBV19 and TRBJ1-1, is as follows: DGGITQSPKYLFRKEGQNVTLSCEQNLNHDAMYWYRQDPGQGLRLIYYSQIVNDFQKGDIAEGYSVSREKKESFPLTVTSAQKNPTAFYLCASSSSGGAFFGQGTRLTVV.

V is TRBV5-6 and J is TRBJ1-6; 8 bases fit TRBD1. The CDR3 length is 16 residues. The V segment lost 0 bases and the J segment 15 bases; nucleotides outside the gene matches: 14. Germline CDR1 and CDR2: SGHDT and YYEEEE. CDR3 amino acids: CASSLGEETGVPNLHF. CDR3 coding DNA: TGTGCCAGCAGCTTGGGGGAGGAGACAGGGGTTCCGAACCTCCACTTT. Complete variable domain (other parts from reference TRBV5-6 and TRBJ1-6): DAGVTQSPTHLIKTRGQQVTLRCSPKSGHDTVSWYQQALGQGPQFIFQYYEEEERQRGNFPDRFSGHQFPNYSSELNVNALLLGDSALYLCASSLGEETGVPNLHFGNGTRLTVT.

This clone was observed a few times. V is TRBV6-4 and J is TRBJ2-3; TRBD2 aligns across 8 bases. The CDR3 sequence is 15 residues long. V lost 5 bases, J lost 0 bases, and 4 bases stayed unmatched. Per the germline V gene, CDR1 is MRHNA and CDR2 is SNTAGT. CDR3 in DNA: TGTGCCAGCAGTACGACTAGCGCAAGCACAGATACGCAGTATTTT. Its protein is CASSTTSASTDTQYF.

The J gene is TRBJ1-2, the V gene TRBV5-1; 9 nucleotides line up with TRBD1. Germline V gene data show CDR1 as SGHRS and CDR2 as YFSETQ. The CDR3 is 16 residues long. V dropped 4 bases and J dropped 0; count of bases not matched to a gene: 7. The CDR3 DNA sequence: TGCGCCAGCAGCCGAGGGACAGGGACCTCTAACTATGGCTACACCTTC. Translated: CASSRGTGTSNYGYTF.

The V gene is TRBV6-5, the J gene TRBJ1-5; possible D gene TRBD1, 6 bases. Deletions cut 10 bases from V and 9 bases from J, with 19 bases between. The germline V gene encodes CDR1 MNHEY and CDR2 SVGAGI. This CDR3 contains 13 residues. In nucleotides, the CDR3 is TGTGCCACCAAGGGGGGGGGAGAAGGGCCCCAGCATTTT. It encodes CATKGGGEGPQHF.

V and J are TRBV5-5 and TRBJ1-2, with unresolved D. The CDR3 totals 11 residues. CDR1 and CDR2 from the germline V gene are SGHKS and YYEKEE (reference sequence). The V end was cut by 3 bases, the J end by 7 bases, with 7 bases between. CDR3 in DNA: TGTGCCAGCAGCTCCCGGGGTGGCTACACCTTC. Amino acid sequence: CASSSRGGYTF.

V usage is TRBV4-1 and J usage is TRBJ1-2, with 8 bases that match TRBD1. The CDR3 runs to 19 residues. The germline V gene has CDR1 MGHRA and CDR2 YSYEKL. The J segment lost 4 bases and the V segment lost 5 bases, leaving 21 bases of the junction unmatched. CDR3: CASSALGQGQAKDLYGYTF. The CDR3 DNA is TGCGCCAGCAGCGCGCTCGGACAGGGTCAAGCCAAGGACCTCTATGGCTACACCTTC.

This sequence joins TRBV29-1 and TRBJ1-1, with D possibly matching TRBD1 (6 bases). Trimming took 2 bases from V and 5 from J, leaving 18 bases between them. The CDR3 covers 15 residues. CDR1 and CDR2 from the germline V gene are SQVTM and ANQGSEA. For the CDR3, the DNA is TGCAGCGTTGAAATTTACAGGGCGGTGAGTACTGAAGCTTTCTTT. It translates to CSVEIYRAVSTEAFF.

The table lists this clone with a count of one. The rearrangement joins TRBV10-2 to TRBJ1-3; 8 bases align to TRBD1. The CDR3 covers 15 residues. The germline V gene encodes CDR1 WSHSY and CDR2 SAAADI. Germline trimming cut 2 bases from V and 4 bases from J; bases unmatched to any gene: 4. In DNA form, the CDR3 reads TGCGCCAGCAGTGAGGAGAGGACAGGGGGAAACACCATATATTTT. This gives the protein CASSEERTGGNTIYF.

The chain has TRBV6-5 and TRBJ2-1; 7 bases are shared with TRBD1. J was trimmed by 2 bases and V by 5 bases; bases with no gene match: 6. The CDR3 sequence is 15 residues long. The germline gives CDR1 MNHEY, CDR2 SVGAGI. The CDR3 reads CASSIRDRAYNEQFF. In nucleotides, the CDR3 is TGTGCCAGCAGTATCCGGGACAGAGCCTACAATGAGCAGTTCTTC.

The rearrangement uses TRBV19 and TRBJ2-5; D gene ambiguous. Germline loops: CDR1 LNHDA, CDR2 SQIVND (reference sequence). Trimming removed 1 base at V and 2 bases at J, with 11 bases between. The CDR3 spans 15 residues. The CDR3 is CASSIGAARQETQYF. Here the CDR3 DNA reads TGTGCCAGTAGTATAGGTGCAGCGCGGCAAGAGACCCAGTACTTC.

V usage is TRBV2 and J usage is TRBJ1-5, with D tentatively TRBD1 (5 bases). CDR1 is SNHLY and CDR2 is FYNNEI in the germline V gene. This CDR3 has 17 amino acids. V was pared by 4 bases and J by 2 bases, with 18 bases between. The CDR3 sequence: CASSGTLWAGGNQPQHF. The CDR3 DNA is TGTGCCAGCAGTGGGACTTTGTGGGCGGGGGGCAATCAGCCCCAGCATTTT.

V gene TRBV2 combines with J gene TRBJ2-3; 7 bases agree with TRBD2. The J segment lost 2 bases and the V segment lost 9 bases, leaving 8 bases of the junction unmatched. The CDR3 is made up of 14 amino acids. The germline V gene has CDR1 SNHLY and CDR2 FYNNEI. This CDR3 reads CARQSGTNTDTQYF. CDR3 nucleotide sequence: TGTGCCAGACAATCAGGGACTAACACAGATACGCAGTATTTT.

This rearrangement joins TRBV5-1 to TRBJ2-5; D is uncertain. The CDR3 totals 14 residues. The germline V gene encodes CDR1 SGHRS and CDR2 YFSETQ. V was cut by 1 base and J by 1 base, with 8 bases left in between. Written as DNA, the CDR3 is TGCGCCAGCAGCTTGACCTCAGGCCAAGAGACCCAGTACTTC. Its translation is CASSLTSGQETQYF.

The rearrangement joins TRBV5-1 to TRBJ1-2; D may be TRBD1 (6 bases). The CDR3 extends over 13 amino acids. V gave up 0 bases and J gave up 7 bases, with 10 bases separating them. Germline loops: CDR1 SGHRS, CDR2 YFSETQ. CDR3 in DNA: TGCGCCAGCAGCTTGGCCCAGGGGCCTGGCTACACCTTC. Its protein product is CASSLAQGPGYTF.

This clone was recorded many times. V is TRBV5-8 and J is TRBJ1-6, with 8 bases fitting TRBD1. This CDR3 comprises 13 residues. The ends lost 9 bases at V and 7 bases at J; junction bases unmatched: 6. Germline V gives CDR1 SGHTS, CDR2 YDEGEE. As DNA, the CDR3 is TGTGCCACTCCAGGGGGCCAGAATTCACCCCTCCACTTT. Its protein product is CATPGGQNSPLHF.

The V call is TRBV12-3 or TRBV12-4, the J call TRBJ1-2; 7 nucleotides agree with TRBD1. V was clipped by 5 bases and J by 8 bases; unmatched bases: 8. The CDR3 contains 13 residues. The DNA for the CDR3 is TGTGCCAGCAGTCACGACAGGGCCAGAGGCTACACCTTC. As protein: CASSHDRARGYTF.

The chain couples TRBV10-1 to TRBJ2-3; D unclear. The V end was cut by 3 bases, the J end by 3 bases, with 19 bases between. The CDR3 contains 17 residues. Germline CDR1 and CDR2: WNHNN and SYGVQD (reference sequence). CDR3 region: CASSDSAYSQRTDTQYF. CDR3 in DNA: TGCGCCAGCAGTGACAGCGCCTACTCCCAGAGGACAGATACGCAGTATTTT.

This clone was seen a few times. The rearrangement links TRBV10-2 to TRBJ1-1; TRBD1 might be the D (5 bases). Trimming took 3 bases from V and 0 from J, leaving 5 bases between them. Germline CDR1 WSHSY, CDR2 SAAADI. The CDR3 sequence is 13 residues long. CDR3 in DNA: TGCGCCAGCAGTGAAGGGGTGAACACTGAAGCTTTCTTT. Its translation is CASSEGVNTEAFF.

The V gene is TRBV18, the J gene TRBJ1-1, with a weak D call TRBD1 (5 bases). CDR1 and CDR2 from the germline V gene are KGHSH and LQKENI. The CDR3 spans 15 residues. V was shortened by 6 bases and J by 0 bases, with 14 bases between the two germline ends. The CDR3 DNA sequence: TGTGCCAGCTCCCCAAGGAGGGGACTGAACACTGAAGCTTTCTTT. This codes for CASSPRRGLNTEAFF.

V gene TRBV30 combines with J gene TRBJ1-2, with TRBD1 identical over 7 bases. V was pared by 0 bases and J by 7 bases, with 14 bases of the junction left unmatched. CDR3 length equals 16 residues. The germline V gene has CDR1 GTSNPN and CDR2 SVGIG (reference sequence). For the CDR3, the DNA is TGTGCCTGGAGTGTATCGCGGCCAGGGGGGTTAGGTGGCTACACCTTC. Its protein product is CAWSVSRPGGLGGYTF.

The chain employs TRBV4-2 and TRBJ2-1; 8 nucleotides match TRBD1. Germline V gives CDR1 LGHNA, CDR2 YNFKEQ. The ends lost 4 bases at V and 7 bases at J; junction bases unmatched: 9. This CDR3 spans 15 amino acids. The CDR3 region has the DNA TGTGCCAGCAGCCCACAGACAGGGGTGCGGAATGAGCAGTTCTTC. Protein product: CASSPQTGVRNEQFF.

The chain recombines TRBV15 with TRBJ2-1, with D unresolved. The CDR3 is made up of 12 amino acids. Germline V gene data show CDR1 as LNHNV and CDR2 as YYDKDF (reference sequence). With 5 bases removed from V and 8 bases from J, the gap between germline ends came to 10 bases. CDR3 coding DNA: TGTGCCACCAGCTACTTGAGCGATGAGCAGTTCTTC. Translating gives CATSYLSDEQFF.

The chain recombines TRBV4-1 with TRBJ1-1; 9 bases fit TRBD1. Germline V gene sequence: CDR1 MGHRA, CDR2 YSYEKL. Trimming cost V 4 bases and J 6 bases; bases outside gene matches: 6. This CDR3 has 14 amino acids. The CDR3, as DNA: TGCGCCAGCAGCCCGACAGGGGGATGGGCTGAAGCTTTCTTT. Translating gives CASSPTGGWAEAFF.